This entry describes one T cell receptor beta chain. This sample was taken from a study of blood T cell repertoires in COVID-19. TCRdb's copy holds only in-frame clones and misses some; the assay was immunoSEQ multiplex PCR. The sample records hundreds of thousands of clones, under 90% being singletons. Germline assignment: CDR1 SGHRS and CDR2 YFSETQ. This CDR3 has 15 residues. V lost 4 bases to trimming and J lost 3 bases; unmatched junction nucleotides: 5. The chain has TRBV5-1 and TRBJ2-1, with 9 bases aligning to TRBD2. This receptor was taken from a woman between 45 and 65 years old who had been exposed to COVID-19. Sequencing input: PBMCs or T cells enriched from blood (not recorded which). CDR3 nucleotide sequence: TGCGCCAGCAGCGAGACTAGCGGCTACTACAATGAGCAGTTCTTC. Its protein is CASSETSGYYNEQFF. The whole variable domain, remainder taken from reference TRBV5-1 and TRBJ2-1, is KAGVTQTPRYLIKTRGQQVTLSCSPISGHRSVSWYQQTPGQGLQFLFEYFSETQRNKGNFPGRFSGRQFSNSRSEMNVSTLELGDSALYLCASSETSGYYNEQFFGPGTRLTVL.